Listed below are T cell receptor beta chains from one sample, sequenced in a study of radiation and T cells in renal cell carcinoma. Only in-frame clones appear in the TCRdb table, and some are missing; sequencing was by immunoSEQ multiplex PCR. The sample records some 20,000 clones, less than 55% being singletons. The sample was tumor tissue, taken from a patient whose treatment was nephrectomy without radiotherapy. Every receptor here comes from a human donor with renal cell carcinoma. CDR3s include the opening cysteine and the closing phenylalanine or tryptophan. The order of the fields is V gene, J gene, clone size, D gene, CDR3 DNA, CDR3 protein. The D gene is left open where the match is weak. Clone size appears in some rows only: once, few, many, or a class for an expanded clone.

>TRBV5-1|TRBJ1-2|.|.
TGCGCCAGCAGCTTGGATGCCTACAACTATGGCTACACCTTC
CASSLDAYNYGYTF
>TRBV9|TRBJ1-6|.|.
TGTGCCAGCAGCGCGCGCTCGGGAAATTCGGCAGGGTTTTCTTCACCCCTCCACTTT
CASSARSGNSAGFSSPLHF
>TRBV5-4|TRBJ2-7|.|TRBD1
TGTGCCAGCAGCCCCGCTGGAATAGGGACAGGGGGCTACGAGCAGTACTTC
CASSPAGIGTGGYEQYF
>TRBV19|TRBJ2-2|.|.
TGTGCCAGTAGTATAGCCGGGACCGGGGAGCTGTTTTTT
CASSIAGTGELFF
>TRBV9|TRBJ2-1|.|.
TGTGCCAGCAGCGTTTTAGCGGAAACATACAATGAGCAGTTCTTC
CASSVLAETYNEQFF
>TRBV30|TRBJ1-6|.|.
TGTGCCTGGAGTGTATTCACCGGGACTAGCCATAATTCACCCCTCCACTTT
CAWSVFTGTSHNSPLHF
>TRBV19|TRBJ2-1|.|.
TGTGCCAGTAGTATCCAGCGGGACAGCCTATACAATGAGCAGTTCTTC
CASSIQRDSLYNEQFF
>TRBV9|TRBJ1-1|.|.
TGTGCCAGCAGCTCGGCAGGGGACACTGAAGCTTTCTTT
CASSSAGDTEAFF
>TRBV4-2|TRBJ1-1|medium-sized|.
TGTGCCAGCAGCCAGACCTGGGCAGGCCGGACTGAAGCTTTCTTT
CASSQTWAGRTEAFF
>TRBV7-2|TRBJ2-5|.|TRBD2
TGTGCCAGCAGCCCTCAACTAGCGGGGGGGGAGACCCAGTACTTC
CASSPQLAGGETQYF
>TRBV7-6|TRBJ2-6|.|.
TGTGCCAGCAGCTTAGACAGGGTGACTGGGGCCAACGTCCTGACTTTC
CASSLDRVTGANVLTF
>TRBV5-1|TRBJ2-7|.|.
TGCGCCAGCAGCTCCGGGGCTTCCTACGAGCAGTACTTC
CASSSGASYEQYF
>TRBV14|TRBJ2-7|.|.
TGTGCCAGCAGCCAACTCGGGGGCGCGTACGAGCAGTACTTC
CASSQLGGAYEQYF
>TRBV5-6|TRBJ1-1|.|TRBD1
TGTGCCAGCAGCTTACAGGGGGTATGGAACACTGAAGCTTTCTTT
CASSLQGVWNTEAFF
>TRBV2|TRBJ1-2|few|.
TGTGCCAGCAGTGCAACGGACAGATTAATCTATGGCTACACCTTC
CASSATDRLIYGYTF
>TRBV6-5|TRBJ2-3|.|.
TGTGCCAGCCGAAGGGTGGGAAGCACAGATACGCAGTATTTT
CASRRVGSTDTQYF
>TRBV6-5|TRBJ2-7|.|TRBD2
TGTGCCAGCAGTCAGGGACTAGCGGGGCCTACGGAGCAGTACTTC
CASSQGLAGPTEQYF
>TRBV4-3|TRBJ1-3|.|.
TGCGCCAGCAGTCCCACCCCAGGAGGAGGAAACACCATATATTTT
CASSPTPGGGNTIYF
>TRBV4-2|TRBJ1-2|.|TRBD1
TGTGCCAGCAGCCAAGCCACCGGGACAGGGTATGGCTACACCTTC
CASSQATGTGYGYTF
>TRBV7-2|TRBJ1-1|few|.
TGTGCCAGCAGCTTAGCCCCCGTTGGGTCTTTCTTT
CASSLAPVGSFF
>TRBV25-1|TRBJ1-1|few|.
TGTGCCAGCAGTGAATGGGTCAACACTGAAGCTTTCTTT
CASSEWVNTEAFF
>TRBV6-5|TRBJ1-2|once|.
TGTGCCAGCAGTTACAAAACAGACAGCTATGGCTACACCTTC
CASSYKTDSYGYTF
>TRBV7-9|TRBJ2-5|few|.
TGTGCCAGCAGCTTAGCGTTGGCGGGGTTGTACCAAGAGACCCAGTACTTC
CASSLALAGLYQETQYF
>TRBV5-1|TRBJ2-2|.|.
TGCGCCAGCAGCTTATTTGGGTCCGGGAGCGCGAACACCGGGGAGCTGTTTTTT
CASSLFGSGSANTGELFF
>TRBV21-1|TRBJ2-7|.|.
TGTGCCAGCAGCAAAGAAGGCTTAAGGGCAGGGGAATCCTACGAGCAGTACTTC
CASSKEGLRAGESYEQYF
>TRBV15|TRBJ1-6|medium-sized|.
TGTGCCACCAGCAGAGATCGAGGTCCCTTCACGGGTAATTCACCCCTCCACTTT
CATSRDRGPFTGNSPLHF
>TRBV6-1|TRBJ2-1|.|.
TGTGCCGCGGGTCGGTACAATGAGCAGTTCTTC
CAAGRYNEQFF
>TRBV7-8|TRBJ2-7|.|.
TGTGCCAGCTCCCCGCCCGCATTGGACGAGCAGTACTTC
CASSPPALDEQYF
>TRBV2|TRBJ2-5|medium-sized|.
TGTGCCAGCAGTGGACGGTACCAAGAGACCCAGTACTTC
CASSGRYQETQYF
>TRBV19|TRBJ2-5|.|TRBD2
TGTGCCAGTAGTGCCCGCCCCGGCGGGGGAGAAAAAGAGACCCAGTACTTC
CASSARPGGGEKETQYF
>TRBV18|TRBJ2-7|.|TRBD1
TGTGCCAGCTCACCCGGGACAGGGGCAATCCCATCCTACGAGCAGTACTTC
CASSPGTGAIPSYEQYF